This T cell receptor (beta chain) was identified during a study of shared clonotypes between healthy human individuals. This clone appeared once. This table comes from immunoSEQ multiplex PCR, and its TCRdb copy is limited to in-frame clones, with some not included. The data contain a few million clones, more than 80% of them seen just once; the ten biggest clones take up about 0.13%. V was cut by 1 base and J by 1 base, with 12 bases left in between. Per germline, CDR1 SGHAT and CDR2 FQDESV (reference sequence). The CDR3 contains 16 residues. The TCR sequence derives from a young man in good health. Sequencing input: naive CD4+ T cells sorted from blood. As to subset: CD45RA+ positively selected. This chain joins TRBV11-1 and TRBJ2-3; unclear D gene. The CDR3 DNA follows: TGTGCCAGCAGCTTAGATGGAGCCCGGGGCACAGATACGCAGTATTTT. Translated, it gives CASSLDGARGTDTQYF.